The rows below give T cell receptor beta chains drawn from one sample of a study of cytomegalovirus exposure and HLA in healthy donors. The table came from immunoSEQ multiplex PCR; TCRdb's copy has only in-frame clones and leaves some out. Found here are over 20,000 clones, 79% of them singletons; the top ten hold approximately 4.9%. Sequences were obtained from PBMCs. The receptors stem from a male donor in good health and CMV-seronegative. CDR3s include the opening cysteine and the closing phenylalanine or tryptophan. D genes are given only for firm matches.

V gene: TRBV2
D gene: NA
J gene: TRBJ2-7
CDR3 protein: CASSVARVRAYEQYF
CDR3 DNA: TGTGCCAGCAGTGTAGCGAGGGTAAGGGCCTACGAGCAGTACTTC

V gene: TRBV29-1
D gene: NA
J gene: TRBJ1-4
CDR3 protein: CSVGQGGEKLFF
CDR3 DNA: TGCAGCGTTGGGCAGGGTGGTGAAAAACTGTTTTTT

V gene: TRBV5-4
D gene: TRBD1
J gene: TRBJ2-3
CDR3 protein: CASSPGTGDTDTQYF
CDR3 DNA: TGTGCCAGCAGCCCCGGGACAGGGGACACAGATACGCAGTATTTT

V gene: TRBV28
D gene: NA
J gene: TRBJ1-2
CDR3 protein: CASSYPSDTYGYTF
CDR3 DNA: TGTGCCAGCAGTTACCCTAGCGACACCTACGGCTACACCTTC

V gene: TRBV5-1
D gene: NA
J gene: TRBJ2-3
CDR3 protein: CASSPGKGGTDTQYF
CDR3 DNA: TGCGCCAGCAGCCCGGGCAAGGGGGGGACAGATACGCAGTATTTT

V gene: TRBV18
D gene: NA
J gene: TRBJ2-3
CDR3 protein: CASSPRGGTAMYF
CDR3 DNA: TGTGCCAGCTCACCACGCGGAGGGACAGCGATGTATTTT

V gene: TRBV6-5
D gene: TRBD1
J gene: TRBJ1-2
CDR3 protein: CASSKDRDSSYTF
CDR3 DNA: TGTGCCAGCAGCAAAGACAGGGATAGTAGCTACACCTTC

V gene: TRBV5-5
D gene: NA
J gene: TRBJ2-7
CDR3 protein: CASSLERILHYEQYF
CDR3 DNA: TGTGCCAGCAGCTTGGAGCGGATCCTACACTACGAGCAGTACTTC

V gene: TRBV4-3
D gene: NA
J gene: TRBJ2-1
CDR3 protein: CASSQSLAIAYNEQFF
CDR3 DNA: TGCGCCAGCAGCCAAAGTCTAGCGATCGCCTACAATGAGCAGTTCTTC

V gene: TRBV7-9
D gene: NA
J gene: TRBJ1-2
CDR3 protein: CASSHSLVDVNYGYTF
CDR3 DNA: TGTGCCAGCAGCCATAGCTTAGTAGACGTTAACTATGGCTACACCTTC

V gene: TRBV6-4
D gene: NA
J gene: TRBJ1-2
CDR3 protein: CASSEGRGLGGYTF
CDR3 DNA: TGTGCCAGCAGTGAAGGCAGGGGTTTAGGTGGCTACACCTTC

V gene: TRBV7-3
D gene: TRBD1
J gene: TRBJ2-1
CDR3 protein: CASSLGSGTGARMDNEQFF
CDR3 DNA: TGTGCCAGCAGCTTAGGATCCGGGACAGGGGCCCGGATGGACAATGAGCAGTTCTTC

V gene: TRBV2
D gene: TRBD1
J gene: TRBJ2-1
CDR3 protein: CATAEQGAGDEQFF
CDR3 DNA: TGTGCCACCGCCGAACAGGGGGCAGGCGATGAGCAGTTCTTC

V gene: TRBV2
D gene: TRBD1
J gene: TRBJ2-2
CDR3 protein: CASRKPTGQGGGELFF
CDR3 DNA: TGTGCCAGCAGGAAACCAACGGGACAGGGGGGCGGGGAGCTGTTTTTT

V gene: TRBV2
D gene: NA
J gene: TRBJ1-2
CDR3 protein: CAKNDRRPYGYTF
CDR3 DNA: TGTGCCAAAAATGACAGGAGACCCTATGGCTACACCTTC

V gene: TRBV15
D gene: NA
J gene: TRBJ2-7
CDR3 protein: CATSRIQQGSEQYF
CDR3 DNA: TGTGCCACCAGCAGGATCCAACAGGGTTCCGAGCAGTACTTC

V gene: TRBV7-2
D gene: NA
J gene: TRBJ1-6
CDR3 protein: CASSLEPGLNSPLHF
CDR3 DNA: TGTGCCAGCAGCTTAGAACCCGGACTTAATTCACCCCTCCACTTT

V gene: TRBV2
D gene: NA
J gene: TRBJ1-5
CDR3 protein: CASRRDSNQPQHF
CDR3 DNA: TGTGCCAGCAGGAGGGATAGCAATCAGCCCCAGCATTTT

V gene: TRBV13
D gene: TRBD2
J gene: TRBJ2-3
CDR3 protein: CASSPAGTSLPDTQYF
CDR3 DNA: TGTGCCAGCAGCCCCGCCGGGACTAGTCTCCCAGATACGCAGTATTTT

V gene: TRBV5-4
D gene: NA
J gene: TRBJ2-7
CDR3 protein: CASSLEVAPYEQYF
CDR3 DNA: TGTGCCAGCAGCTTGGAAGTAGCCCCATACGAGCAGTACTTC

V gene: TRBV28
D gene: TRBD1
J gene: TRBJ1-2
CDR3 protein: CASSFWDRGQGGYTF
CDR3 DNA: TGTGCCAGCAGTTTTTGGGACAGGGGGCAGGGTGGCTACACCTTC

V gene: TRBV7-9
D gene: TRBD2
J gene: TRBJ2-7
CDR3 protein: CASSPKGGSRHEQYF
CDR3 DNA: TGTGCCAGCAGCCCCAAGGGAGGGAGCCGCCACGAGCAGTACTTC

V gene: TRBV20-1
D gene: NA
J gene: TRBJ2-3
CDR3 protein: CSAGAADTQYF
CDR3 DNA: TGCAGCGCAGGGGCGGCAGATACGCAGTATTTT